A few counts support the clone carrying this T cell receptor (beta chain). The data are from a study of blood T cell repertoires in COVID-19. Study as a whole: Samples of COVID-19 (acute and convalescent) were obtained from the United States, Italy and Spain.

The CDR3 spans 11 residues. The V gene's germline CDR1 is MDHEN and CDR2 SYDVKM. Trimming stripped 7 bases from V and 5 bases from J, with 5 bases between. Generated by immunoSEQ multiplex PCR, the TCRdb table keeps only in-frame clones and is missing some. The sample has hundreds of thousands of clones, 75% to 90% seen once. The sequence was obtained from a woman in her twenties or thirties with active or convalescent COVID-19. The V gene is TRBV28, the J gene TRBJ1-4; no clear D. Material: peripheral blood. CDR3 sequence (DNA): TGTGCCAGCAAACAGAATGAAAAACTGTTTTTT. It encodes CASKQNEKLFF.